The 15 T cell receptor beta chains in this list originate from one sample, sequenced in a study of cytomegalovirus exposure and HLA in healthy donors. The PCR was carried out with 60 Vbeta primers and 13 Jbeta primers. Sequencing used immunoSEQ multiplex PCR; TCRdb keeps in-frame clones, though not all of them. The table records some 38,000 clones, nearly 55% of them present only once. Sequenced: PBMCs. The receptor set was obtained from a woman aged 40 to 55 in good health and CMV-seropositive.

This clone was observed a few times. The gene calls are TRBV19 and TRBJ2-1; unclear D gene. The ends were cut back, 2 bases at V and 3 bases at J, with 2 bases in the middle. The CDR3 is 12 amino acids. The germline V gene encodes CDR1 LNHDA and CDR2 SQIVND (reference sequence). The CDR3 spells CASSIYYNEQFF. CDR3 in DNA: TGTGCCAGTAGTATATACTACAATGAGCAGTTCTTC.

V is TRBV23-1 and J is TRBJ1-6; D is uncertain. TRBV23-1 is given ORF status, its function remaining uncertain. The CDR3 covers 16 residues. Deletions cut 3 bases from V and 9 bases from J, with 18 bases between. CDR3 in amino acids: CASSHLGPPESSPLHF. CDR3 DNA: TGCGCCAGCAGTCACCTCGGTCCCCCGGAGAGTTCACCCCTCCACTTT.

The chain carries TRBV7-8 and TRBJ2-4; D is perhaps TRBD2 (6 bases). The germline V gene has CDR1 SGHVS and CDR2 FQNEAQ. Trimming shortened V by 5 bases and J by 0 bases, and 14 bases separated the two germline ends. This CDR3 has 16 amino acids. As DNA, the CDR3 is TGTGCCAGCAGCGCGGGGTCTATCCTAGCCAAAAACATTCAGTACTTC. It yields the protein CASSAGSILAKNIQYF. Combining the CDR3 with reference TRBV7-8 and TRBJ2-4 gives the whole variable domain GAGVSQSPRYKVAKRGQDVALRCDPISGHVSLFWYQQALGQGPEFLTYFQNEAQLDKSGLPSDRFFAERPEGSVSTLKIQRTQQEDSAVYLCASSAGSILAKNIQYFGAGTRLSVL.

The chain couples TRBV2 to TRBJ2-3; D might be TRBD1 (6 bases). Germline CDR1 SNHLY, CDR2 FYNNEI. With 0 bases removed from V and 4 bases from J, the gap between germline ends came to 23 bases. The CDR3 spans 19 residues. CDR3 in amino acids: CASSEAGRRTAKGADTQYF. CDR3 nucleotides: TGTGCCAGCAGTGAAGCGGGGCGCCGGACAGCTAAAGGGGCAGATACGCAGTATTTT.

Only a few counts were recorded for this clone. The chain has TRBV7-9 and TRBJ2-7; a weak D match, TRBD2 (6 bases). Trimming left V 7 bases short and J 3 bases short, with 19 bases between. CDR1 and CDR2 from the germline V gene are SEHNR and FQNEAQ (reference sequence). This CDR3 contains 15 residues. The CDR3 DNA reads TGTGCCAGCACCGGGGCCCGGGACTCCCTCTACGAGCAGTACTTC. Translated, it gives CASTGARDSLYEQYF.

This clone has a single count. V and J are TRBV25-1 and TRBJ1-2, with TRBD1 matching 8 bases. Trimming at V came to 4 bases and at J to 6 bases, leaving 7 bases not matched to a gene. The CDR3 is 14 residues long. Germline lookup yields CDR1 MGHDK and CDR2 SYGVNS. The CDR3 sequence is CASSAPGQGNGYTF. The CDR3 DNA is TGTGCCAGCAGTGCTCCCGGACAGGGTAATGGCTACACCTTC.

This chain joins TRBV6-5 and TRBJ1-1; 8 nucleotides line up with TRBD1. The CDR3 has 14 amino acids. Germline CDR1 is MNHEY and CDR2 is SVGAGI. The V and J ends lost 7 bases and 0 bases, in that order; junction bases with no gene match: 4. The CDR3 region has the DNA TGTGCCAGCAACAGGGGGGTGATGAACACTGAAGCTTTCTTT. Amino acid sequence: CASNRGVMNTEAFF.

The chain joins TRBV5-1 to TRBJ2-3; 13 bases line up with TRBD2. CDR1 and CDR2 (germline): SGHRS, YFSETQ. This CDR3 is built from 17 residues. J was trimmed by 0 bases and V by 6 bases; bases with no gene match: 7. CDR3 sequence reads: CASKPGTSGTSTDTQYF. The DNA of the CDR3 is TGCGCCAGCAAACCTGGGACTAGCGGGACTAGCACAGATACGCAGTATTTT. The full variable domain, completed using reference TRBV5-1 and TRBJ2-3, is KAGVTQTPRYLIKTRGQQVTLSCSPISGHRSVSWYQQTPGQGLQFLFEYFSETQRNKGNFPGRFSGRQFSNSRSEMNVSTLELGDSALYLCASKPGTSGTSTDTQYFGPGTRLTVL.

The gene calls are TRBV7-2 and TRBJ1-2, with 9 bases identical to TRBD1. Trimming took 3 bases from V and 7 from J; bases not matched to a gene: 9. CDR3 size: 15 residues. In germline, CDR1 is SGHTA, CDR2 FQGNSA. The CDR3 spells CASSFPGQGTSGYTF. CDR3 in DNA: TGTGCCAGCAGCTTTCCGGGACAGGGTACATCTGGCTACACCTTC.

This clone was detected a few times. This chain's CDR3 is CASSLSALLSSYEQYF. CDR3 DNA sequence: TGCGCCAGCAGCTTGTCTGCCCTTCTCAGCTCCTACGAGCAGTACTTC. The V gene is TRBV5-1, the J gene TRBJ2-7; D unresolved. The CDR3 has 16 amino acids. The germline gives CDR1 SGHRS, CDR2 YFSETQ. Deletions cut 1 base from V and 0 bases from J, with 14 bases between.

This clone was detected a few times. This chain joins TRBV28 and TRBJ1-4, with TRBD1 as a possible D gene (6 bases). Germline assignment: CDR1 MDHEN and CDR2 SYDVKM. Trimming took off 5 bases at V and 8 bases at J, with 12 bases between the two ends. This CDR3 region has 13 residues. In DNA form, the CDR3 reads TGTGCCAGCAGTACAGGGACGGGGGAAAAACTGTTTTTT. It encodes CASSTGTGEKLFF. Combining the CDR3 with reference TRBV28 and TRBJ1-4 gives the whole variable domain DVKVTQSSRYLVKRTGEKVFLECVQDMDHENMFWYRQDPGLGLRLIYFSYDVKMKEKGDIPEGYSVSREKKERFSLILESASTNQTSMYLCASSTGTGEKLFFGSGTQLSVL.

The chain recombines TRBV7-2 with TRBJ2-3, with 8 nucleotides matching TRBD1. Germline-derived CDR1 and CDR2 are SGHTA and FQGNSA. The CDR3 has 16 amino acids. V lost 5 bases to trimming and J lost 0 bases; unmatched junction nucleotides: 7. The CDR3 loop is CASSPGGTGSTDTQYF. The CDR3 DNA follows: TGTGCCAGCAGCCCAGGGGGCACAGGGAGCACAGATACGCAGTATTTT. Filled out from reference TRBV7-2 and TRBJ2-3, the complete variable domain reads GAGVSQSPSNKVTEKGKDVELRCDPISGHTALYWYRQSLGQGLEFLIYFQGNSAPDKSGLPSDRFSAERTGGSVSTLTIQRTQQEDSAVYLCASSPGGTGSTDTQYFGPGTRLTVL.

This clone was counted between two and nine times. V is TRBV6-5 and J is TRBJ2-5; the match to TRBD1 covers 9 bases. Germline CDR1 is MNHEY and CDR2 is SVGAGI. The CDR3 loop spans 15 amino acids. V lost 6 bases and J lost 4; bases outside the gene matches: 9. The CDR3 loop reads CASRRTGVSRETQYF. The CDR3, as DNA: TGTGCCAGCAGGCGGACAGGGGTGTCCCGAGAGACCCAGTACTTC.

This clone came up a few times. The gene calls are TRBV27 and TRBJ1-4; 7 bases align to TRBD1. This CDR3 has 14 residues. J gave up 6 bases and V 2 bases, and 3 bases lay outside the gene matches. Germline CDR1 MNHEY, CDR2 SMNVEV (reference sequence). The CDR3 DNA follows: TGTGCCAGCAGTTTACGACAGGGCGATGAAAAACTGTTTTTT. It is translated as CASSLRQGDEKLFF.

This sequence joins TRBV29-1 and TRBJ2-5, with a tentative D call TRBD1 (6 bases). CDR3 length: 13 amino acids. The V gene lost 3 bases and the J gene lost 2 bases, with 10 bases spanning the gap. Germline V gives CDR1 SQVTM, CDR2 ANQGSEA. The CDR3 DNA follows: TGCAGCGTTGAGGGGGCAGTACAAGAGACCCAGTACTTC. As protein: CSVEGAVQETQYF. Complete variable domain (other parts from reference TRBV29-1 and TRBJ2-5): SAVISQKPSRDICQRGTSLTIQCQVDSQVTMMFWYRQQPGQSLTLIATANQGSEATYESGFVIDKFPISRPNLTFSTLTVSNMSPEDSSIYLCSVEGAVQETQYFGPGTRLLVL.